This T cell receptor (beta chain) was retrieved from a study of blood T cell repertoires in COVID-19. At the level of the study: COVID-19 samples collected from the United States, Italy and Spain covered acute and convalescent phases. PBMCs, B-cell-depleted T cells, or T cells provided the cDNA or gDNA that made up the material.

Recruitment covered roughly 24 US areas and drew participants whose ages spanned roughly 18 to 89 years. Methods used by the authors: Reference gene primer amplification gave estimated nucleated cell counts. Clones were read by immunoSEQ multiplex PCR, and TCRdb kept only the in-frame ones, dropping some. That table gives V, J and clone size, and the DNA gave D and trimming. The repertoire includes under 300,000 clones, roughly nine tenths of them detected once, and more than 1% sits in the top ten. V lost 1 base and J lost 8; bases outside the gene matches: 5. The CDR3 runs to 15 residues. Germline CDR1 and CDR2: LGHDT and YNNKEL (reference sequence).

Material: PBMCs or T cells enriched from blood (not recorded which). This TCR was recovered from a human donor in a cohort exposed to, infected with or recovered from COVID-19 (not recorded which). The donor label of this sample is uncertain. V and J are TRBV3-1 (or the pseudogene TRBV3-2) and TRBJ1-4; 9 bases are a match to TRBD1. CDR3 coding DNA: TGTGCCAGCAGCCAAGGCGGGACAGGGATCGAAAAACTGTTTTTT. This translates into CASSQGGTGIEKLFF.